Presented here are 14 T cell receptor beta chains from one specimen sequenced in a study of blood T cell repertoires in COVID-19. Clones were read by immunoSEQ multiplex PCR, and TCRdb kept only the in-frame ones, dropping some. The data show approximately 250,000 clones, with approximately 81% seen just once and 0.98% held by the top ten. Sequencing was done on a sample of peripheral blood. The source is a man in his forties or fifties with acute or convalescent COVID-19.

V and J are TRBV5-4 and TRBJ2-2, with D possibly TRBD1 on 6 matching bases. V lost 4 bases and J 2 bases, leaving 12 bases between the germline ends. In germline, CDR1 is SGHNT, CDR2 YYREEE (reference sequence). The CDR3 length is 15 residues. The CDR3 sequence: CASSPGTKNTGELFF. The CDR3 DNA sequence: TGTGCCAGCAGCCCCGGGACAAAAAACACCGGGGAGCTGTTTTTT. Filled out from reference TRBV5-4 and TRBJ2-2, the complete variable domain reads ETGVTQSPTHLIKTRGQQVTLRCSSQSGHNTVSWYQQALGQGPQFIFQYYREEENGRGNFPPRFSGLQFPNYSSELNVNALELDDSALYLCASSPGTKNTGELFFGEGSRLTVL.

V gene TRBV19 combines with J gene TRBJ1-1; 9 bases align to TRBD1. J lost 4 bases, V lost 7 bases, and 7 bases had no gene match. Germline lookup yields CDR1 LNHDA and CDR2 SQIVND (reference sequence). CDR3 length equals 14 residues. CDR3 DNA sequence: TGTGCCAGTAAGGACAGGGGTGAAATCACTGAAGCTTTCTTT. Translation: CASKDRGEITEAFF.

DNA of the CDR3: TGTGCCAGCAGTGAATGGGACTCCACAGATACGCAGTATTTT. Its translation: CASSEWDSTDTQYF. This chain links TRBV6-1 with TRBJ2-3; the D gene is possibly TRBD2 (6 bases). CDR3 length equals 14 residues. Germline assignment: CDR1 MNHNS and CDR2 SASEGT. V lost 2 bases and J 2 bases, leaving 8 bases between the germline ends.

This clone has more than one count but fewer than ten. The chain joins TRBV5-5 to TRBJ1-2; TRBD1 matches 7 bases. This CDR3 comprises 15 residues. Germline assignment: CDR1 SGHKS and CDR2 YYEKEE (reference sequence). V shed 4 bases and J 5 bases; nucleotides not matched to a gene: 11. This CDR3 reads CASSPDGTVSYGYTF. DNA for the CDR3: TGTGCCAGCAGCCCGGATGGGACAGTTTCTTATGGCTACACCTTC.

The genes are TRBV5-1 and TRBJ1-3; 8 bases are shared with TRBD1. The ends lost 0 bases at V and 2 bases at J; junction bases unmatched: 13. From germline, CDR1 is SGHRS and CDR2 YFSETQ. The CDR3 has 19 amino acids. This chain's CDR3 is CASSLVTQGALRPGNTIYF. CDR3 in DNA: TGCGCCAGCAGCTTGGTTACCCAGGGGGCGCTTAGGCCTGGAAACACCATATATTTT. Looking up the rest from reference TRBV5-1 and TRBJ1-3 gives the full variable domain: KAGVTQTPRYLIKTRGQQVTLSCSPISGHRSVSWYQQTPGQGLQFLFEYFSETQRNKGNFPGRFSGRQFSNSRSEMNVSTLELGDSALYLCASSLVTQGALRPGNTIYFGEGSWLTVV.

The chain employs TRBV13 and TRBJ1-2; a possible D gene is TRBD1 (5 bases). Germline lookup yields CDR1 PRHDT and CDR2 FYEKMQ (reference sequence). The CDR3 covers 12 residues. The V end lost 5 bases, the J end lost 7 bases, and 11 bases lay between the germline ends. The CDR3 nucleotides read TGTGCCAGCAGCACCCCAGGGCGTGGCTACACCTTC. It encodes CASSTPGRGYTF.

V and J are TRBV10-3 and TRBJ1-1, with TRBD1 matching over 7 bases. The length of the CDR3 is 15 residues. Germline trimming cut 0 bases from V and 1 base from J; bases unmatched to any gene: 2. Per the germline V gene, CDR1 is ENHRY and CDR2 is SYGVKD. In DNA form, the CDR3 reads TGTGCCATCAGTGAGTCGGACAGGCGGAACACTGAAGCTTTCTTT. Its translation: CAISESDRRNTEAFF.

The gene calls are TRBV7-2 and TRBJ2-1; TRBD2 aligns across 13 bases. The CDR3 covers 15 residues. Germline values: CDR1 SGHTA, CDR2 FQGNSA. V shed 3 bases and J 8 bases; nucleotides not matched to a gene: 4. This CDR3 is CASSFGTSGKDEQFF. The CDR3 coding sequence is TGTGCCAGCAGCTTTGGGACTAGCGGGAAGGATGAGCAGTTCTTC.

This clone was seen only once. The chain uses TRBV5-6 and TRBJ1-2, with unresolved D. CDR3 size: 13 residues. Germline assignment: CDR1 SGHDT and CDR2 YYEEEE. V was cut by 2 bases and J by 8 bases, with 13 bases left in between. The CDR3 DNA sequence: TGTGCCAGCAGCTTATCAGGAGGTGGGGGCTACACCTTC. Residues: CASSLSGGGGYTF. Supplemented by reference TRBV5-6 and TRBJ1-2, the full variable domain reads DAGVTQSPTHLIKTRGQQVTLRCSPKSGHDTVSWYQQALGQGPQFIFQYYEEEERQRGNFPDRFSGHQFPNYSSELNVNALLLGDSALYLCASSLSGGGGYTFGSGTRLTVV.

There are a few counts of this clone. The chain employs TRBV6-5 and TRBJ1-2; 9 bases align to TRBD1. Germline CDR1 MNHEY, CDR2 SVGAGI. Trimming cost V 5 bases and J 6 bases; bases outside gene matches: 7. The length of the CDR3 is 14 residues. The CDR3 sequence: CASSNRGRSNGYTF. CDR3 DNA: TGTGCCAGCAGTAACAGGGGGCGCAGCAATGGCTACACCTTC.

V gene TRBV10-2 combines with J gene TRBJ1-5; 7 bases align to TRBD1. J was trimmed by 5 bases and V by 6 bases; bases with no gene match: 7. There are 14 residues in the CDR3. Germline assignment: CDR1 WSHSY and CDR2 SAAADI. Written as DNA, the CDR3 is TGCGCCAGCAGCCGGGACAGCGTTTATCAGCCCCAGCATTTT. Encoded protein: CASSRDSVYQPQHF.

The chain combines TRBV5-5 with TRBJ2-7; weak D call: TRBD2 (6 bases). Germline lookup yields CDR1 SGHKS and CDR2 YYEKEE (reference sequence). With 3 bases removed from V and 5 bases from J, the gap between germline ends came to 9 bases. The CDR3 is made up of 12 amino acids. CDR3 coding DNA: TGTGCCAGCAGCTGGAGGGCTAACGAGCAGTACTTC. Translated, it gives CASSWRANEQYF. Full variable domain (missing parts from reference TRBV5-5 and TRBJ2-7): DAGVTQSPTHLIKTRGQQVTLRCSPISGHKSVSWYQQVLGQGPQFIFQYYEKEERGRGNFPDRFSARQFPNYSSELNVNALLLGDSALYLCASSWRANEQYFGPGTRLTVT.

This sequence joins TRBV27 and TRBJ2-7; 9 bases map to TRBD1. CDR1 MNHEY and CDR2 SMNVEV come from the germline V gene (reference sequence). Trimming at V came to 9 bases and at J to 7 bases, leaving 13 bases not matched to a gene. The CDR3 length is 14 residues. CDR3 sequence reads: CASTRGTGSFEQYF. The CDR3 DNA sequence: TGTGCCAGTACACGCGGGACAGGGTCTTTTGAGCAGTACTTC.

This rearrangement joins TRBV19 to TRBJ2-3; 12 nucleotides align to TRBD2. J gave up 6 bases and V 0 bases, and 4 bases lay outside the gene matches. This CDR3 spans 16 amino acids. Germline values: CDR1 LNHDA, CDR2 SQIVND (reference sequence). The CDR3 bases are TGTGCCAGTAGTATAGAAGGACTAGCGGGAATCGATACGCAGTATTTT. This gives the protein CASSIEGLAGIDTQYF.